This T cell receptor beta chain was identified during a study of vaccination and CD4 T cells after COVID-19. Study details: Four females and six males made up the convalescents, two of whom were Hispanic. Median draw time for post-COVID samples was under 120 days post-diagnosis (range 35 to 161). Study-wide results and limits: Convalescent patients displayed a median about 86% of reactive clones emerging only post-vaccination.

With respect to this clonotype: Its cognate antigen is unknown.

TCRdb reprocessed the PCR reads with MiXCR, giving one entry per CDR3 protein. The sample lists roughly 19,000 distinct CDR3 sequences, approximately 60% occurring once. Per the germline V gene, CDR1 is KGHDR and CDR2 is SFDVKD. The CDR3 runs 13 residues. V was pared by 9 bases and J by 1 base, with 11 bases between. This material consisted of CD4+ T cells from blood, taken after SARS-CoV-2 vaccination. The rearrangement joins TRBV24-1 to TRBJ2-5; D possibly corresponds to TRBD2 (6 bases). The receptor's source is a human donor who had recovered from COVID-19. Here the CDR3 reads CATGGGFQETQYF. DNA for the CDR3: TGTGCCACCGGGGGAGGATTCCAAGAGACCCAGTACTTC.